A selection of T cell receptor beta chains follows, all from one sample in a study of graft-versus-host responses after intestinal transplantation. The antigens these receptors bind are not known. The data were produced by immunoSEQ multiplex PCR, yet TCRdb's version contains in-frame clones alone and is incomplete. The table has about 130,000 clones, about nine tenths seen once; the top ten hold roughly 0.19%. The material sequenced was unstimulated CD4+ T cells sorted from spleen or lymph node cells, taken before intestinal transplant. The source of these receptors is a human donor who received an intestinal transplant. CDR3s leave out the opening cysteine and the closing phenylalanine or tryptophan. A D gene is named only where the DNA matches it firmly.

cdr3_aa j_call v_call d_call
ASSYSGVPDTEAF TRBJ1-1 TRBV6-5 -
ASSLGQGDEKLF TRBJ1-4 TRBV19 TRBD1
ASRLPGTSGPFSYNEQF TRBJ2-1 TRBV23-1 TRBD2
ATRGAGDGYEQY TRBJ2-7 TRBV28 -
ASKAGLSYNEQF TRBJ2-1 TRBV19 -
SVGGAGHQETQY TRBJ2-5 TRBV29-1 -
AWRQAGGPGYEQF TRBJ2-1 TRBV30 TRBD2
ASSFSDGFRTDTQY TRBJ2-3 TRBV5-1 -
AISKAQTGKGSGANVLT TRBJ2-6 TRBV10-3 TRBD1
ASSIDRVQPQH TRBJ1-5 TRBV19 TRBD1
ASSSTIAGETEQF TRBJ2-1 TRBV5-1 TRBD2
ASSQREGLKNIQY TRBJ2-4 TRBV4-1 TRBD2
ASLSAPLRLSTEAF TRBJ1-1 TRBV28 -
ASSLVVVGHTYEQY TRBJ2-7 TRBV5-6 -
ASSRYAGLGNTIY TRBJ1-3 TRBV28 -
ASSLWGAGPANYGYT TRBJ1-2 TRBV5-1 -
ASSDRTYEQY TRBJ2-7 TRBV19 -
ASTVTSGTYEQY TRBJ2-7 TRBV6-5 TRBD2
ASSPSRTGAYEQY TRBJ2-7 TRBV4-1 TRBD1
ASSGAGYEQY TRBJ2-7 TRBV6-1 -
ASRRDFWNTGELF TRBJ2-2 TRBV6-5 -
ASSSLQSLAKNIQY TRBJ2-4 TRBV5-6 -
ASSFPTSGTREQY TRBJ2-7 TRBV7-2 TRBD2